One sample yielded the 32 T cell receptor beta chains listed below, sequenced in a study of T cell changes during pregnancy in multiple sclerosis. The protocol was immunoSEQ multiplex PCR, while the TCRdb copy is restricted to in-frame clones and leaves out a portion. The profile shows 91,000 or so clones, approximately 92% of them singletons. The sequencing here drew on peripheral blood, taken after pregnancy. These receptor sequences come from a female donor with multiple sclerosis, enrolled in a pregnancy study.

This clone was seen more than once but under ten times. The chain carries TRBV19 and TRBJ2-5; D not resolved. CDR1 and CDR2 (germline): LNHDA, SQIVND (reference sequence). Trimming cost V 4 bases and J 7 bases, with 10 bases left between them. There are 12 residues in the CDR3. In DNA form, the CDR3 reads TGTGCCAGTAGTACTGAGCAACGGACCCAGTACTTC. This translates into CASSTEQRTQYF.

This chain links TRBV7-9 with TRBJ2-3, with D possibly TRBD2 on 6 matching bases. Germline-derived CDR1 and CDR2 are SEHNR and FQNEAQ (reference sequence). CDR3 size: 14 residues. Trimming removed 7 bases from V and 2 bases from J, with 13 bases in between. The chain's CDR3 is CASILLAHTDTQYF. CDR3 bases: TGTGCCAGCATCCTGCTAGCGCACACAGATACGCAGTATTTT.

This CDR3 reads CASSYRLGSADTQYF. As DNA, the CDR3 is TGCGCCAGCAGTTACAGGCTGGGGTCGGCAGATACGCAGTATTTT. The chain carries TRBV5-1 and TRBJ2-3; perhaps TRBD1 as D (5 bases). V was shortened by 5 bases and J by 4 bases, with 17 bases between the two germline ends. The CDR3 runs to 15 residues. CDR1 and CDR2 from the germline V gene are SGHRS and YFSETQ.

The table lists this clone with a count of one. The CDR3 sequence is CASSPGTGTLAGYNEQFF. Here the CDR3 DNA reads TGTGCCAGTAGCCCCGGGACAGGGACACTAGCGGGGTACAATGAGCAGTTCTTC. V usage is TRBV19 and J usage is TRBJ2-1, with D possibly TRBD2 on 10 matching bases. The ends were cut back, 6 bases at V and 4 bases at J, with 25 bases in the middle. The CDR3 runs to 18 residues. Per germline, CDR1 LNHDA and CDR2 SQIVND (reference sequence).

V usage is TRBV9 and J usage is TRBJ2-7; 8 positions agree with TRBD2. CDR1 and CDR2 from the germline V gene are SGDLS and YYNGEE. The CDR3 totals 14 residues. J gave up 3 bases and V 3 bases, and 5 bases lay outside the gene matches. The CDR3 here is CASSEGLVDYEQYF. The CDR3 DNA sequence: TGTGCCAGCAGCGAGGGACTAGTGGACTACGAGCAGTACTTC.

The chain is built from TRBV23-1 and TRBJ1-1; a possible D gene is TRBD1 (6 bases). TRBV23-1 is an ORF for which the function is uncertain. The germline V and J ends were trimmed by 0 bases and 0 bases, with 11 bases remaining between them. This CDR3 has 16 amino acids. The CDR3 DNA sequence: TGCGCCAGCAGTCAATCGTCGGGGGGCATGAACACTGAAGCTTTCTTT. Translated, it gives CASSQSSGGMNTEAFF.

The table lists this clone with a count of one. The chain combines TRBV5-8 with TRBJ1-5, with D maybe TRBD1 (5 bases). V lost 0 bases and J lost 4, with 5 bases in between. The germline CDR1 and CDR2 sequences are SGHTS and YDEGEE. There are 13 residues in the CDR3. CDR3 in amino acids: CASSLDRNQPQHF. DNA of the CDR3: TGTGCCAGCAGCTTGGACAGGAATCAGCCCCAGCATTTT.

The CDR3 DNA follows: TGTGCCAGCAGCCCTCCTCCGTCAGCGGGGACAGATACGCAGTATTTT. Amino acid sequence: CASSPPPSAGTDTQYF. This chain joins TRBV7-2 and TRBJ2-3; TRBD2 matches 7 bases. Germline assignment: CDR1 SGHTA and CDR2 FQGNSA. This CDR3 has 16 amino acids. The V segment lost 5 bases and the J segment 3 bases; nucleotides outside the gene matches: 11.

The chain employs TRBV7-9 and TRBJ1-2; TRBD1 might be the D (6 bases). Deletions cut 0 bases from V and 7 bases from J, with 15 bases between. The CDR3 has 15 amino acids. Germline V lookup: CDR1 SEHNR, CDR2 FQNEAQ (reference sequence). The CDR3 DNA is TGTGCCAGCAGCTTAGCGGCGGGGGCGACGGGTGGCTACACCTTC. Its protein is CASSLAAGATGGYTF.

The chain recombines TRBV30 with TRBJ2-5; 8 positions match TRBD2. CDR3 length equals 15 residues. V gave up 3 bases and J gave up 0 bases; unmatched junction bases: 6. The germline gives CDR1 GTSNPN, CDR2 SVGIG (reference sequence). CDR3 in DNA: TGTGCCTGGAGCTCGGGGGGGGTGTACCAAGAGACCCAGTACTTC. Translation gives CAWSSGGVYQETQYF.

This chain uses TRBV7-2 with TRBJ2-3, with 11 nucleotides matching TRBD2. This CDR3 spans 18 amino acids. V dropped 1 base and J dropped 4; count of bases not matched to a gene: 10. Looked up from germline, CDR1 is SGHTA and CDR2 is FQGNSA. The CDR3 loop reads CASSLEGGLAGNSDTQYF. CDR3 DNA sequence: TGTGCCAGCAGCTTAGAGGGAGGACTAGCGGGCAACTCAGATACGCAGTATTTT.

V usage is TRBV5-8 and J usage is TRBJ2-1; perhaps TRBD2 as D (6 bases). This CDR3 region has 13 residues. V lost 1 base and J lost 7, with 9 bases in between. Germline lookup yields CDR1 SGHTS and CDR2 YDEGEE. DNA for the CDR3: TGTGCCAGCAGCTTGATCGGAGGGAATGAGCAGTTCTTC. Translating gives CASSLIGGNEQFF.

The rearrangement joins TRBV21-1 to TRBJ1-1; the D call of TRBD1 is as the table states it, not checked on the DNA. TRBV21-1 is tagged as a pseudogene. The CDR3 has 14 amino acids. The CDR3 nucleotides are TGTGCCAGCAGCACCTTCAGGGGGAACACTGAAGCTTTCTTT. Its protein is CASSTFRGNTEAFF.

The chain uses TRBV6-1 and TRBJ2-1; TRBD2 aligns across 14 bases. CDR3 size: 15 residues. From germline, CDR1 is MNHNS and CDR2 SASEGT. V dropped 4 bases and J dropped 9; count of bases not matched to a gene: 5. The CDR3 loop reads CASSVGTSGSFEQFF. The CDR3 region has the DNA TGTGCCAGCAGTGTTGGGACTAGCGGGAGTTTTGAGCAGTTCTTC.

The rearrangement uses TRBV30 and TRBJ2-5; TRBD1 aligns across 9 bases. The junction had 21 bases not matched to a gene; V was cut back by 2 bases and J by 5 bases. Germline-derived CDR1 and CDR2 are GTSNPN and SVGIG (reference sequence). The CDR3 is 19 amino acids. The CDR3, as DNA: TGTGCCTGGAGTCCAAAACCCGGGACAGGGACAAGTATAGGGGAGACCCAGTACTTC. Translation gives CAWSPKPGTGTSIGETQYF.

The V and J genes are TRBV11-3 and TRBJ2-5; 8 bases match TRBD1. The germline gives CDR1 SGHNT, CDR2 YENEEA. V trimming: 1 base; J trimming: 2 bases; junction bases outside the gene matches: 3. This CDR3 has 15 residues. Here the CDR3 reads CASSLGYRGQETQYF. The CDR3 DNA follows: TGTGCCAGCAGCTTAGGGTACAGGGGGCAAGAGACCCAGTACTTC.

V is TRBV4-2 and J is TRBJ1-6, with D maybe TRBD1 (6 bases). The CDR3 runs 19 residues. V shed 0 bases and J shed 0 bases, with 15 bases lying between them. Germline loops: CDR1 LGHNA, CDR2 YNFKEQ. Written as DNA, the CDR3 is TGTGCCAGCAGCCAAGATCGGATGGGGGCCAGCTCCTATAATTCACCCCTCCACTTT. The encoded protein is CASSQDRMGASSYNSPLHF.

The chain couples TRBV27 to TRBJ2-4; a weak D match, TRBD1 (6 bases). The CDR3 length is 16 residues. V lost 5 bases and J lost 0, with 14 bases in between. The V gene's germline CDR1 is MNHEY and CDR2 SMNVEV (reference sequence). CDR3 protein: CASSPWTALAKNIQYF. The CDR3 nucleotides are TGTGCCAGCAGTCCTTGGACAGCTCTAGCCAAAAACATTCAGTACTTC.

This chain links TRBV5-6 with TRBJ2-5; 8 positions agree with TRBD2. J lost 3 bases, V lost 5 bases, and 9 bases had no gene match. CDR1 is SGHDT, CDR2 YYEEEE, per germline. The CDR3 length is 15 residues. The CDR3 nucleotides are TGTGCCAGCAGAGGGGCCCCGGGGGGGGAAGAGACCCAGTACTTC. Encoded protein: CASRGAPGGEETQYF. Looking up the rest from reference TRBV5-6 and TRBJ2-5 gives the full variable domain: DAGVTQSPTHLIKTRGQQVTLRCSPKSGHDTVSWYQQALGQGPQFIFQYYEEEERQRGNFPDRFSGHQFPNYSSELNVNALLLGDSALYLCASRGAPGGEETQYFGPGTRLLVL.

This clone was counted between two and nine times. The CDR3 loop is CASSQDLTDTQYF. In DNA, the CDR3 is TGTGCCAGCAGCCAAGATCTCACAGATACGCAGTATTTT. The chain uses TRBV4-2 and TRBJ2-3; no firm D call. In germline, CDR1 is LGHNA, CDR2 YNFKEQ. Trimming shortened V by 0 bases and J by 2 bases, and 3 bases separated the two germline ends. The CDR3 spans 13 residues.

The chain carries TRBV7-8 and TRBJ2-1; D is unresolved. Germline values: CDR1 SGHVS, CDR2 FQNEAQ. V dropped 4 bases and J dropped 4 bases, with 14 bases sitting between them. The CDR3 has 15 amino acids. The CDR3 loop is CASSWQISEYNEQFF. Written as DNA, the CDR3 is TGTGCCAGCAGCTGGCAGATCAGCGAATACAATGAGCAGTTCTTC.

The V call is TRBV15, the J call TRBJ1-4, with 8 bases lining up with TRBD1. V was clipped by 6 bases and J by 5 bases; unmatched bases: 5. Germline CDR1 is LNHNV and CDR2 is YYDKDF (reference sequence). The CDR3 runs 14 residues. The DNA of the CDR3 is TGTGCCACCAGAACAGGGGGGAAAAATGAAAAACTGTTTTTT. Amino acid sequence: CATRTGGKNEKLFF.

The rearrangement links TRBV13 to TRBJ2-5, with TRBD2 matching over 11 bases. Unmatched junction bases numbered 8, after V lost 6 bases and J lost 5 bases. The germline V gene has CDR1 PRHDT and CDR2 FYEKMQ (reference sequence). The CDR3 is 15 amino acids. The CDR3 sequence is CASSPTSGSHETQYF. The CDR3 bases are TGTGCCAGCAGTCCCACTAGCGGGAGTCACGAGACCCAGTACTTC.

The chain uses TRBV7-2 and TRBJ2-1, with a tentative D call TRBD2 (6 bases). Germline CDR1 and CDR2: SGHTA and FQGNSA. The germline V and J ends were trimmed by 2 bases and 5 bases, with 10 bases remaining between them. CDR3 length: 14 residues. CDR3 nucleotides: TGTGCCAGCAGCTTATCGCGGGATAACAATGAGCAGTTCTTC. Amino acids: CASSLSRDNNEQFF.

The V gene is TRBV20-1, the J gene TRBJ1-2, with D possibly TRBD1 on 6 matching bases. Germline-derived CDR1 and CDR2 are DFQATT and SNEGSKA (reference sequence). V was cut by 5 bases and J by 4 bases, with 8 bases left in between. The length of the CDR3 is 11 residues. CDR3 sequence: CSAVTGYGYTF. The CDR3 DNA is TGCAGTGCTGTGACAGGCTATGGCTACACCTTC.

CDR3 loop: CASSLESGSTEAFF. The CDR3, as DNA: TGTGCCAGCAGCTTAGAGTCCGGTAGCACTGAAGCTTTCTTT. The V gene is TRBV7-9, the J gene TRBJ1-1; D ambiguous. Trimming stripped 1 base from V and 4 bases from J, with 10 bases between. Looked up from germline, CDR1 is SEHNR and CDR2 is FQNEAQ (reference sequence). This CDR3 comprises 14 residues.

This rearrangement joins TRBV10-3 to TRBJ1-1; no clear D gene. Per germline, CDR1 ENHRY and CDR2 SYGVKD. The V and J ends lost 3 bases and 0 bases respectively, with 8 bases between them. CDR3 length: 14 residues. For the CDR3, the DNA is TGTGCCATCAGTGATTTCGGAGTGAACACTGAAGCTTTCTTT. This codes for CAISDFGVNTEAFF.

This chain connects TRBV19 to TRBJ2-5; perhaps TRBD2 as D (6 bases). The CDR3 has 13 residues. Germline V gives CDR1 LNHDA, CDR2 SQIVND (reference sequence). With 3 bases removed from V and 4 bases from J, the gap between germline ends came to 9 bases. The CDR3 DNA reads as TGTGCCAGTAGTATCGGAGGGCGAGAGACCCAGTACTTC. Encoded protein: CASSIGGRETQYF. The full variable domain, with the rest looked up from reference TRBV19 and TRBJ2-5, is DGGITQSPKYLFRKEGQNVTLSCEQNLNHDAMYWYRQDPGQGLRLIYYSQIVNDFQKGDIAEGYSVSREKKESFPLTVTSAQKNPTAFYLCASSIGGRETQYFGPGTRLLVL.

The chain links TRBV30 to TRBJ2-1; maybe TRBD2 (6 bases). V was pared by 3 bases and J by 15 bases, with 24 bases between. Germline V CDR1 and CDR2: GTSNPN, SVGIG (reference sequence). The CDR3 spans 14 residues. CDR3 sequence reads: CAWRPRRAEVGTFF. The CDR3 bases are TGTGCCTGGAGGCCACGGAGGGCAGAAGTTGGTACGTTCTTC.

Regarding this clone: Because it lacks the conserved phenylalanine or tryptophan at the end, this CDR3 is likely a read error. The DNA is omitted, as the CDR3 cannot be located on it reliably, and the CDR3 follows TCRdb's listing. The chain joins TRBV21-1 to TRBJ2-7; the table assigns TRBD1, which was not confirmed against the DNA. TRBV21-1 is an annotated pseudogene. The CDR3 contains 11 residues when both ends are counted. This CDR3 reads CASSTTGYAES.

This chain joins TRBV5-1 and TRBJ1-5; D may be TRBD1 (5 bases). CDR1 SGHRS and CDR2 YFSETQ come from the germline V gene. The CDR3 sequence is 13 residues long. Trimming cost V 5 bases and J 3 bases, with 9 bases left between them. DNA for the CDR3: TGCGCCAGCAGTCAAGGGGACAATCAGCCCCAGCATTTT. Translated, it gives CASSQGDNQPQHF.

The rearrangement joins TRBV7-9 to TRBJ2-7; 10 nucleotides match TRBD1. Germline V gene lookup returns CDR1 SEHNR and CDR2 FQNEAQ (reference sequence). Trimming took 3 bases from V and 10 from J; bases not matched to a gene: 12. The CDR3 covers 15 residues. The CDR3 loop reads CASSLADRGSIGQYF. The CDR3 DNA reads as TGTGCCAGCAGCTTGGCGGACAGGGGGTCCATCGGACAGTACTTC.